Listed below are T cell receptor beta chains from one sample, sequenced in a study of cytomegalovirus exposure and HLA in healthy donors. Data came from immunoSEQ multiplex PCR; TCRdb stores just in-frame clones and leaves some out. This sample has 130,000 or so clones, with approximately 84% found just once. Sequencing used PBMCs. Receptor source: a woman between 18 and 30 years old in good health and CMV-seronegative. CDR3s include the opening cysteine and the closing phenylalanine or tryptophan. Fields, in order: CDR3 DNA, CDR3 protein, CDR3 length, J gene, V gene, clone size, D gene. D genes are given only for firm matches. Size tells how often a clone was seen (once, few, many) or the class of an expanded clone, and some rows leave it out.

CDR3nt: TGTGCCAGCAGCCGTGGACAGGGGGCTTTCGGGTTCTTC
CDR3aa: CASSRGQGAFGFF
len: 13
j_gene: TRBJ2-1
v_gene: TRBV6-1
abundance: NA
d_gene: TRBD1

CDR3nt: TGTGCCTGGAGTTCCCGGGACTCCGGTTTATCCGAGCAGTACTTC
CDR3aa: CAWSSRDSGLSEQYF
len: 15
j_gene: TRBJ2-7
v_gene: TRBV30
abundance: NA
d_gene: NA

CDR3nt: TGTGCCAGTAGTCTCCGGACAGGCGGAAATGAAAAACTGTTTTTT
CDR3aa: CASSLRTGGNEKLFF
len: 15
j_gene: TRBJ1-4
v_gene: TRBV19
abundance: NA
d_gene: TRBD1

CDR3nt: TGTGCCAGCAGTTGGGGCATTGGGCCCGAGCAGTACTTC
CDR3aa: CASSWGIGPEQYF
len: 13
j_gene: TRBJ2-7
v_gene: TRBV5-6
abundance: NA
d_gene: NA

CDR3nt: TGTGCCAGCAGCCCGCAGGGGAAGGACACTGAAGCTTTCTTT
CDR3aa: CASSPQGKDTEAFF
len: 14
j_gene: TRBJ1-1
v_gene: TRBV6-6
abundance: NA
d_gene: NA

CDR3nt: TGCAGCGGCTTCAGGGGAAACATTCAGTACTTC
CDR3aa: CSGFRGNIQYF
len: 11
j_gene: TRBJ2-4
v_gene: TRBV29-1
abundance: NA
d_gene: NA

CDR3nt: TGTGCCAGCAGCTTCCAAGGAGGGACTAGTCAAGAGACCCAGTACTTC
CDR3aa: CASSFQGGTSQETQYF
len: 16
j_gene: TRBJ2-5
v_gene: TRBV7-2
abundance: NA
d_gene: TRBD2

CDR3nt: TGCAGCGTTGATCGGGGGGCCGGGGAGCTGTTTTTT
CDR3aa: CSVDRGAGELFF
len: 12
j_gene: TRBJ2-2
v_gene: TRBV29-1
abundance: once
d_gene: TRBD2

CDR3nt: TGTGCCAGCAGCGTAGACAGAAACACTGAAGCTTTCTTT
CDR3aa: CASSVDRNTEAFF
len: 13
j_gene: TRBJ1-1
v_gene: TRBV9
abundance: NA
d_gene: NA

CDR3nt: TGTGCCTGGAGTAGGCCGGGGGGGAGTGGAAACACCATATATTTT
CDR3aa: CAWSRPGGSGNTIYF
len: 15
j_gene: TRBJ1-3
v_gene: TRBV30
abundance: NA
d_gene: NA

CDR3nt: TGCAGCGTTAAGGGACTGTACACTGAAGCTTTCTTT
CDR3aa: CSVKGLYTEAFF
len: 12
j_gene: TRBJ1-1
v_gene: TRBV29-1
abundance: NA
d_gene: NA

CDR3nt: TGCGCCAGCAGTGAGTCTCGTTACCTAGCCTCTAGCACAGATACGCAGTATTTT
CDR3aa: CASSESRYLASSTDTQYF
len: 18
j_gene: TRBJ2-3
v_gene: TRBV10-2
abundance: NA
d_gene: NA

CDR3nt: TGTGCCAGCAGCTGGGGCTCTGAAGCTTTCTTT
CDR3aa: CASSWGSEAFF
len: 11
j_gene: TRBJ1-1
v_gene: TRBV7-9
abundance: NA
d_gene: NA

CDR3nt: TGTGCCAGCAGTTACCGTGGGGGGGCGAAGACTGAAGCTTTCTTT
CDR3aa: CASSYRGGAKTEAFF
len: 15
j_gene: TRBJ1-1
v_gene: TRBV6-5
abundance: NA
d_gene: NA

CDR3nt: TGTGCCAGCAGTCGGACACAGAACACTGAAGCTTTCTTT
CDR3aa: CASSRTQNTEAFF
len: 13
j_gene: TRBJ1-1
v_gene: TRBV6-1
abundance: few
d_gene: NA

CDR3nt: TGCGCCAGCAGCTTGACCGGGACAGGGTCCGCTGAAGCTTTCTTT
CDR3aa: CASSLTGTGSAEAFF
len: 15
j_gene: TRBJ1-1
v_gene: TRBV5-1
abundance: NA
d_gene: TRBD1

CDR3nt: TGCGCCAGCAGTGAGCTTACGGGCGGGGAGCTGTTTTTT
CDR3aa: CASSELTGGELFF
len: 13
j_gene: TRBJ2-2
v_gene: TRBV10-1
abundance: NA
d_gene: NA

CDR3nt: TGTGCCAGCAGCACCGGTCGCACAGATACGCAGTATTTT
CDR3aa: CASSTGRTDTQYF
len: 13
j_gene: TRBJ2-3
v_gene: TRBV7-2
abundance: NA
d_gene: NA

CDR3nt: TGTGCCAGCAGCTTGGACTGGAGCTCCTACGAGCAGTACTTC
CDR3aa: CASSLDWSSYEQYF
len: 14
j_gene: TRBJ2-7
v_gene: TRBV5-4
abundance: NA
d_gene: NA

CDR3nt: TGCGCCAGCAGCCAAGAAGCCAGGGTTGTCAGCACTGAAGCTTTCTTT
CDR3aa: CASSQEARVVSTEAFF
len: 16
j_gene: TRBJ1-1
v_gene: TRBV4-1
abundance: NA
d_gene: NA

CDR3nt: TGTGCCAGCAGTCGGGGGAACACTGAAGCTTTCTTT
CDR3aa: CASSRGNTEAFF
len: 12
j_gene: TRBJ1-1
v_gene: TRBV6-5
abundance: NA
d_gene: NA

CDR3nt: TGTGCCAGCAGCTTAATATCGACAGGGGGACGCGAGCAGTACTTC
CDR3aa: CASSLISTGGREQYF
len: 15
j_gene: TRBJ2-7
v_gene: TRBV7-2
abundance: few
d_gene: TRBD1